The 21 T cell receptor beta chains listed next were all sequenced from one sample in a study of CD8 T cells in Susac syndrome. RNA, at about 0.5 to 1 ug, was reverse transcribed with random hexamers. TCRdb re-called the immunoSEQ multiplex PCR reads through MiXCR, storing one row per CDR3 protein. The sample has about 170,000 distinct CDR3 sequences, approximately 95% seen once. The sample comprised CD4+ T cells from PBMCs. All receptors come from a human donor with multiple sclerosis.

The CDR3 loop is CAWMGRTSGTNEQFF. The DNA of the CDR3 is TGTGCCTGGATGGGGCGGACTAGCGGGACGAATGAGCAGTTCTTC. The rearrangement links TRBV30 to TRBJ2-1; 12 nucleotides match TRBD2. V shed 4 bases and J 7 bases; nucleotides not matched to a gene: 8. The CDR3 consists of 15 residues. From germline, CDR1 is GTSNPN and CDR2 SVGIG (reference sequence).

This chain links TRBV30 with TRBJ1-2; weak D call: TRBD1 (6 bases). The CDR3 runs 14 residues. Between the trimmed V and J ends, which lost 2 bases and 4 bases, there was a span of 14 bases. Germline V gene data show CDR1 as GTSNPN and CDR2 as SVGIG (reference sequence). In DNA form, the CDR3 reads TGTGCCTGGAGTCTCTACAGGGTTTCCTATGGCTACACCTTC. Its protein product is CAWSLYRVSYGYTF.

V usage is TRBV19 and J usage is TRBJ2-7, with D perhaps TRBD1 (5 bases). In germline, CDR1 is LNHDA, CDR2 SQIVND (reference sequence). CDR3 size: 11 residues. The germline V and J ends were trimmed by 9 bases and 0 bases, with 6 bases remaining between them. The CDR3 loop is CARDNSYEQYF. CDR3 DNA: TGTGCCAGGGACAACTCCTACGAGCAGTACTTC.

The J gene is TRBJ1-5, the V gene TRBV5-1; a weak D match, TRBD1 (5 bases). The V gene lost 3 bases and the J gene lost 9 bases, with 16 bases spanning the gap. Germline V lookup: CDR1 SGHRS, CDR2 YFSETQ. The CDR3 extends over 14 amino acids. The CDR3, as DNA: TGCGCCAGCAGCTATTTCCCGGACCAGGGGCCCCAGCATTTT. Its protein is CASSYFPDQGPQHF.

J is TRBJ2-7 and V is TRBV25-1; 7 positions match TRBD1. With 5 bases clipped from V and 2 bases from J, the junction kept 12 bases outside the gene matches. Germline V gene data show CDR1 as MGHDK and CDR2 as SYGVNS. The length of the CDR3 is 16 residues. The CDR3 spells CASSRSRQGFPYEQYF. The CDR3 nucleotides read TGTGCCAGCAGTCGGTCGAGACAGGGATTCCCCTACGAGCAGTACTTC.

The V call is TRBV20-1, the J call TRBJ2-1, with 10 bases identical to TRBD2. The CDR3 has 16 amino acids. Germline values: CDR1 DFQATT, CDR2 SNEGSKA (reference sequence). Trimming at V came to 6 bases and at J to 9 bases, leaving 17 bases not matched to a gene. The CDR3 DNA follows: TGCAGTGCCACGAGAGGGGGGACTAGCGTAACTGGTGAGCAGTTCTTC. This gives the protein CSATRGGTSVTGEQFF.

This rearrangement joins TRBV23-1 to TRBJ1-1; D call uncertain. TRBV23-1 is an open reading frame, and its role is uncertain. Trimming pared 3 bases from V and 1 base from J, leaving 12 bases between. There are 15 residues in the CDR3. The CDR3 spells CASSHPGHPNTEAFF. CDR3 nucleotides: TGCGCCAGCAGTCACCCCGGGCACCCGAACACTGAAGCTTTCTTT.

This chain connects TRBV28 to TRBJ1-5; 10 positions match TRBD1. The germline V gene encodes CDR1 MDHEN and CDR2 SYDVKM. With 7 bases clipped from V and 0 bases from J, the junction kept 12 bases outside the gene matches. The CDR3 has 18 residues. CDR3 sequence (DNA): TGTGCCAGCACTCCCGGGACAGGGGTTCGGTATAGCAATCAGCCCCAGCATTTT. This translates into CASTPGTGVRYSNQPQHF.

The chain is built from TRBV24-1 and TRBJ2-7; 7 bases line up with TRBD1. The CDR3 extends over 15 amino acids. Per the germline V gene, CDR1 is KGHDR and CDR2 is SFDVKD. With V trimmed by 2 bases and J by 2 bases, 5 bases remained unmatched. CDR3 nucleotides: TGTGCCACCAGTGATTCCGGGACAGATCCCTACGAGCAGTACTTC. Protein sequence: CATSDSGTDPYEQYF.

V and J are TRBV12-3 or TRBV12-4 and TRBJ1-3; D unresolved. This CDR3 is 13 amino acids long. Deletions cut 5 bases from V and 3 bases from J, with 8 bases between. The DNA of the CDR3 is TGTGCCAGCAGTGCCCAAAATGGAAACACCATATATTTT. This codes for CASSAQNGNTIYF.

The rearrangement uses TRBV29-1 and TRBJ2-5, with D perhaps TRBD1 (6 bases). CDR3 size: 13 residues. The V and J ends lost 7 bases and 4 bases respectively, with 16 bases between them. CDR1 and CDR2 from the germline V gene are SQVTM and ANQGSEA. The CDR3 is CSASDKGGETQYF. The CDR3 coding sequence is TGCAGCGCCAGTGACAAAGGGGGAGAGACCCAGTACTTC.

This chain uses TRBV3-1 with TRBJ1-1; 7 nucleotides match TRBD1. The CDR3 runs to 14 residues. In germline, CDR1 is LGHDT, CDR2 YNNKEL (reference sequence). J was trimmed by 5 bases and V by 4 bases; bases with no gene match: 7. CDR3 DNA sequence: TGTGCCAGCAGCCTCGCAGGGGGTCGGACTGAAGCTTTCTTT. Residues: CASSLAGGRTEAFF. Based on the CDR3 plus reference TRBV3-1 and TRBJ1-1, the full variable domain is DTAVSQTPKYLVTQMGNDKSIKCEQNLGHDTMYWYKQDSKKFLKIMFSYNNKELIINETVPNRFSPKSPDKAHLNLHINSLELGDSAVYFCASSLAGGRTEAFFGQGTRLTVV.

This chain joins TRBV25-1 and TRBJ2-1, with 11 bases fitting TRBD2. Trimming took 4 bases from V and 8 from J; bases not matched to a gene: 7. Germline lookup yields CDR1 MGHDK and CDR2 SYGVNS. This CDR3 is built from 15 residues. The CDR3 DNA reads as TGTGCCAGCAGTGCGACTAGCGGGAATATCGATGAGCAGTTCTTC. Its protein is CASSATSGNIDEQFF.

The V call is TRBV7-2, the J call TRBJ2-2, with TRBD2 matching 7 bases. The J segment lost 6 bases and the V segment lost 5 bases, leaving 6 bases of the junction unmatched. Germline CDR1 is SGHTA and CDR2 is FQGNSA. The CDR3 covers 14 residues. This CDR3 is CASSRDYVAGELFF. The DNA for the CDR3 is TGTGCCAGCAGCCGGGACTATGTTGCCGGGGAGCTGTTTTTT.

The chain joins TRBV19 to TRBJ1-6, with 10 positions matching TRBD1. This CDR3 contains 16 residues. Germline V gives CDR1 LNHDA, CDR2 SQIVND (reference sequence). V lost 4 bases, J lost 7 bases, and 7 bases stayed unmatched. The CDR3 region is CASSNFGQGENSPLHF. For the CDR3, the DNA is TGTGCCAGTAGTAACTTTGGACAGGGGGAGAATTCACCCCTCCACTTT.

The V call is TRBV3-1, the J call TRBJ2-1; TRBD1 agrees at 8 bases. The germline gives CDR1 LGHDT, CDR2 YNNKEL (reference sequence). The CDR3 sequence is 16 residues long. V was clipped by 3 bases and J by 4 bases; unmatched bases: 8. The CDR3 sequence: CASSQGRTGFYNEQFF. The CDR3 DNA reads as TGTGCCAGCAGCCAGGGCAGGACAGGGTTTTACAATGAGCAGTTCTTC.

This clonotype was seen a single time. The chain couples TRBV5-1 to TRBJ2-1, with 8 bases lining up with TRBD2. V was clipped by 3 bases and J by 6 bases; unmatched bases: 8. Germline V CDR1 and CDR2: SGHRS, YFSETQ. The CDR3 length is 15 residues. The CDR3 sequence is CASSSAGVRSNEQFF. The DNA for the CDR3 is TGCGCCAGCAGCTCAGCGGGAGTCCGCTCCAATGAGCAGTTCTTC.

In this sample, this clonotype turned up once. The rearrangement joins TRBV12-3 or TRBV12-4 to TRBJ2-7, with D unclear. The V and J ends lost 2 bases and 2 bases respectively, with 7 bases between them. The CDR3 loop spans 13 amino acids. CDR3 nucleotide sequence: TGTGCCAGCAGTTTATGGCAAACCTACGAGCAGTACTTC. It is translated as CASSLWQTYEQYF.

The chain is built from TRBV5-6 and TRBJ1-2; D unresolved. The CDR3 extends over 14 amino acids. V lost 6 bases to trimming and J lost 0 bases, with 12 bases between them. CDR1 and CDR2 from the germline V gene are SGHDT and YYEEEE. Here the CDR3 DNA reads TGTGCCAGCACCCCGGGCGGACCTAACTATGGCTACACCTTC. The encoded protein is CASTPGGPNYGYTF.

CDR3 sequence (DNA): TGTGCCAGCAGCTTGAGGGGACCCTGGAGAGAGACCCAGTACTTC. Translating it yields CASSLRGPWRETQYF. V is TRBV5-6 and J is TRBJ2-5; the D gene could be TRBD1 or TRBD2 (5 bases each). V lost 1 base to trimming and J lost 4 bases, with 14 bases between them. Germline V gene sequence: CDR1 SGHDT, CDR2 YYEEEE. CDR3 length: 15 amino acids.

The chain joins TRBV20-1 to TRBJ2-3; TRBD2 is a possible D gene (5 bases). The CDR3 spans 14 residues. Looked up from germline, CDR1 is DFQATT and CDR2 is SNEGSKA (reference sequence). Trimming took 6 bases from V and 6 from J, leaving 19 bases between them. CDR3 DNA: TGCAGTGCCAGCCACCGGGGTCTAAGGGATACGCAGTATTTT. It yields the protein CSASHRGLRDTQYF.